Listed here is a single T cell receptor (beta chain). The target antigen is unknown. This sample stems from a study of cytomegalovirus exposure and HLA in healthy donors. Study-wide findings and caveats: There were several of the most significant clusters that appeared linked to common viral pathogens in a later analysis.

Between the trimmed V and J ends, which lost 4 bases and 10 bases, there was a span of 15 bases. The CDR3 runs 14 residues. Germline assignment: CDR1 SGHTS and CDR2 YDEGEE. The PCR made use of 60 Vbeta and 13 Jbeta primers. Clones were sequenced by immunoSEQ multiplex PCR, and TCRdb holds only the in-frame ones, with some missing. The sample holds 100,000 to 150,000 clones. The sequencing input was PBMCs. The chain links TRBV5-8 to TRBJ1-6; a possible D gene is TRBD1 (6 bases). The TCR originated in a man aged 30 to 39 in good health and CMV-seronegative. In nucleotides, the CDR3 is TGTGCCAGCAGCCCTAGGGGGTTCGGATCACCCCTCCACTTT. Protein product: CASSPRGFGSPLHF.